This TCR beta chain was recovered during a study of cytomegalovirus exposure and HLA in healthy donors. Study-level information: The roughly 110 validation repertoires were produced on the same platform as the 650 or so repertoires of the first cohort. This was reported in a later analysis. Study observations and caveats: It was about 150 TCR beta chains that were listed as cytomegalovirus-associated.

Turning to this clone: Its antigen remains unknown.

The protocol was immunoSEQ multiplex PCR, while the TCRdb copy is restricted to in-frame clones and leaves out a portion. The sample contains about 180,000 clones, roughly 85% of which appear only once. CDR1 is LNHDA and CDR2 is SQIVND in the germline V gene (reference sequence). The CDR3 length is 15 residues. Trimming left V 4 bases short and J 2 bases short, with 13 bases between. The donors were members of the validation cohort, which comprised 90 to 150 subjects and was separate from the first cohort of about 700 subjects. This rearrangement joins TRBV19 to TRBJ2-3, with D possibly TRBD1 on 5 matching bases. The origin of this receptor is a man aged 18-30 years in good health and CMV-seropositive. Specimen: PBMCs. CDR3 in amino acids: CASSKETAFTDTQYF. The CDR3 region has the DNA TGTGCCAGTAGTAAGGAGACAGCGTTCACAGATACGCAGTATTTT.